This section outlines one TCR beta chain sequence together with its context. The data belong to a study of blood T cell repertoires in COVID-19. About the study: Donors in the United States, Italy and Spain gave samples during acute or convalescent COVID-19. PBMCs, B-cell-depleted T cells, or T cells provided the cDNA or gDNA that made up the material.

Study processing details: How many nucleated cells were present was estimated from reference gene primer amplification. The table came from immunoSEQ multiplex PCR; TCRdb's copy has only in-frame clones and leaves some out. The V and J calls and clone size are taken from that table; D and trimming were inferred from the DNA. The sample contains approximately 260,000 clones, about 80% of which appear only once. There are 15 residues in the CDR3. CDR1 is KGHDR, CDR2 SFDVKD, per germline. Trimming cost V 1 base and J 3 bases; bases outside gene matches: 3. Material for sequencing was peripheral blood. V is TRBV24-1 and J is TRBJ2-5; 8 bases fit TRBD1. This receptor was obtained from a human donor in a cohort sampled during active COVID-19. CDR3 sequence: CATSDFGTGKETQYF. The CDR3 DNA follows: TGTGCCACCAGTGATTTCGGGACAGGAAAAGAGACCCAGTACTTC.